The sample holds one count of the clone carrying this T cell receptor (beta chain). This was the immunoSEQ v3.0 assay at survey level. Libraries were prepared by immunoSEQ multiplex PCR; TCRdb keeps only in-frame clonotypes and omits some of them. The sample consists of approximately 23,000 clones, roughly four fifths of them appearing once. This sample was taken from a study of long-term antiretroviral therapy in people with HIV. This CDR3 comprises 15 residues. J gave up 3 bases and V 5 bases, and 10 bases lay outside the gene matches. CDR1 and CDR2 from the germline V gene are SGHDT and YYEEEE. Sequenced here: unsorted PBMCs, sampled 1.5 years after starting antiretroviral therapy. This receptor was identified in a man younger than 40 with HIV. This chain connects TRBV5-6 to TRBJ1-1, with 7 bases aligning to TRBD1. CDR3 in amino acids: CASRQTGLRDTEAFF. In nucleotides, the CDR3 is TGTGCCAGCAGACAGACAGGGTTGAGGGACACTGAAGCTTTCTTT. The full variable domain, rest sourced from reference TRBV5-6 and TRBJ1-1, is DAGVTQSPTHLIKTRGQQVTLRCSPKSGHDTVSWYQQALGQGPQFIFQYYEEEERQRGNFPDRFSGHQFPNYSSELNVNALLLGDSALYLCASRQTGLRDTEAFFGQGTRLTVV.